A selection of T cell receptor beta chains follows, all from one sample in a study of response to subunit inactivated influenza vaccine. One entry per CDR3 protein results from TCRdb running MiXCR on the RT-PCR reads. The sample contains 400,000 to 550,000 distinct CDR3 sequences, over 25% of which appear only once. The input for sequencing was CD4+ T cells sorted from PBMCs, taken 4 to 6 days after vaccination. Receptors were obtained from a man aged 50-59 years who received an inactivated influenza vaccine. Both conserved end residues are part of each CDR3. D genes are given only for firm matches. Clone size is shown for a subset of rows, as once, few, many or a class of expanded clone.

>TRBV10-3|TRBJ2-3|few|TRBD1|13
CASRDSTTDTQYF
TGTGCCAGCCGGGACAGTACCACAGATACGCAGTATTTT
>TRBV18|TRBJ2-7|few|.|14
CASSPRDRVREQYF
TGTGCCAGCTCACCGCGGGACAGAGTTCGGGAGCAGTACTTC
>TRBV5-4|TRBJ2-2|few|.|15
CASSPGRSVTGELFF
TGTGCCAGCAGCCCTGGGAGGAGTGTCACCGGGGAGCTGTTTTTT
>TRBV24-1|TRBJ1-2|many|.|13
CATSDLYGYGYTF
TGTGCCACCAGTGATTTGTACGGGTATGGCTACACCTTC
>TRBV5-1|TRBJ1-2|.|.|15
CASSGMTASFEGYTF
TGCGCCAGCAGCGGGATGACAGCTTCTTTTGAGGGCTACACCTTC
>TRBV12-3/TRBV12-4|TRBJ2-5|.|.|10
CARGQETQYF
TGTGCCAGGGGTCAAGAGACCCAGTACTTC
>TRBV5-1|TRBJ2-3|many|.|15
CASSLVAVSTDTQYF
TGCGCCAGCAGCTTGGTGGCAGTGAGCACAGATACGCAGTATTTT
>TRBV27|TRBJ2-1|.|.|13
CASSLSLSGEQFF
TGTGCCAGCAGTTTATCGTTAAGCGGGGAGCAGTTCTTC
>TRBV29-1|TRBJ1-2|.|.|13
CSAGTAADYGYTF
TGCAGCGCCGGGACCGCTGCGGACTATGGCTACACCTTC
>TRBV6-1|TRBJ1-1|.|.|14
CASSPTRVGSEAFF
TGTGCCAGCAGTCCTACCCGTGTGGGATCTGAAGCTTTCTTT
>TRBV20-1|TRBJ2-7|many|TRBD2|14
CSARLAGAFYEQYF
TGCAGTGCTCGACTAGCGGGAGCCTTCTACGAGCAGTACTTC
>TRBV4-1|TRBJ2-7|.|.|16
CASSTAPGSLYYEQYF
TGCGCCAGCAGCACCGCGCCGGGGTCCCTTTACTACGAGCAGTACTTC
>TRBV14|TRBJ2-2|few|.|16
CASSRRQVANTGELFF
TGTGCCAGCAGCCGCCGACAGGTAGCGAACACCGGGGAGCTGTTTTTT
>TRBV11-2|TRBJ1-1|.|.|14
CASSLVSPPTEAFF
TGTGCCAGCAGCTTAGTGTCCCCCCCGACTGAAGCTTTCTTT
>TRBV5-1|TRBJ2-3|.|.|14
CASSKEQVEGTQYF
TGCGCCAGCAGCAAAGAACAAGTGGAGGGTACGCAGTATTTT
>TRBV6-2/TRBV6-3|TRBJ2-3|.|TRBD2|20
CASRASKGASGGVSTDTQYF
TGTGCCAGCCGGGCCTCCAAGGGCGCTAGCGGGGGGGTTAGCACAGATACGCAGTATTTT
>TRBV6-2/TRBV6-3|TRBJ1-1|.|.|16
CASSYTYGMVNTEAFF
TGTGCCAGCAGTTACACCTACGGCATGGTGAACACTGAAGCTTTCTTT
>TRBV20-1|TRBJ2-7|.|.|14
CSARSDRWTIEQYF
TGCAGTGCTAGATCTGACAGGTGGACGATTGAGCAGTACTTC